The 21 T cell receptor beta chains below all came from one sample that was sequenced in a study of blood T cell repertoires in COVID-19 (dated by TCRdb to 2019 to 2021). Libraries were constructed by the immunoSEQ multiplex PCR assay. TCRdb carries this immuneACCESS record with in-frame sequences only. Its versions omit some clonotypes, under half of them owing to an unresolved V gene in the studies checked, with the rest unexplained. The sample includes fewer than 250,000 clones, with 83% observed a single time. 2.5% to 3% of the sample rests with the top ten. Sequenced: peripheral blood. The source of these receptors is a man aged 45-65 years with active or convalescent COVID-19.

The rearrangement links TRBV9 to TRBJ1-3; maybe TRBD1 (6 bases). V was clipped by 3 bases and J by 4 bases, with 17 bases between them. CDR3 size: 16 residues. The V gene's germline CDR1 is SGDLS and CDR2 YYNGEE. CDR3 nucleotides: TGTGCCAGCAGCGCAACACAGGGTGGGTACGGAAACACCATATATTTT. Its protein product is CASSATQGGYGNTIYF.

The CDR3 nucleotides are TGTGCCAGCAGCTTGGGTCAGGGGGGCCGAAACACCATATATTTT. Translating gives CASSLGQGGRNTIYF. The rearrangement joins TRBV5-4 to TRBJ1-3; 7 nucleotides align to TRBD1. Trimming cost V 0 bases and J 5 bases; bases outside gene matches: 5. Per the germline V gene, CDR1 is SGHNT and CDR2 is YYREEE (reference sequence). This CDR3 comprises 15 residues. Based on the CDR3 plus reference TRBV5-4 and TRBJ1-3, the full variable domain is ETGVTQSPTHLIKTRGQQVTLRCSSQSGHNTVSWYQQALGQGPQFIFQYYREEENGRGNFPPRFSGLQFPNYSSELNVNALELDDSALYLCASSLGQGGRNTIYFGEGSWLTVV.

This chain connects TRBV2 to TRBJ2-2; D unclear. V lost 1 base and J lost 2, with 8 bases in between. CDR1 is SNHLY, CDR2 FYNNEI, per germline. The CDR3 totals 15 residues. The CDR3 here is CASSEVADNTGELFF. The CDR3, as DNA: TGTGCCAGCAGTGAAGTGGCAGATAACACCGGGGAGCTGTTTTTT.

The rearrangement links TRBV5-1 to TRBJ2-7; 9 bases are shared with TRBD1. Germline CDR1 SGHRS, CDR2 YFSETQ. V shed 3 bases and J 3 bases; nucleotides not matched to a gene: 4. This CDR3 region has 14 residues. CDR3 sequence: CASSWGQGNYEQYF. In nucleotides, the CDR3 is TGCGCCAGCAGCTGGGGACAGGGCAACTACGAGCAGTACTTC.

Only a few counts were recorded for this clone. The J gene is TRBJ1-1, the V gene TRBV5-1; 8 nucleotides align to TRBD1. This CDR3 contains 12 residues. In germline, CDR1 is SGHRS, CDR2 YFSETQ. V trimming: 3 bases; J trimming: 7 bases; junction bases outside the gene matches: 2. CDR3 sequence: CASSYRGNEAFF. The CDR3 region has the DNA TGCGCCAGCAGCTACAGGGGGAATGAAGCTTTCTTT.

This rearrangement joins TRBV29-1 to TRBJ1-2; 12 positions agree with TRBD1. This CDR3 has 16 residues. CDR1 SQVTM and CDR2 ANQGSEA come from the germline V gene. V lost 7 bases to trimming and J lost 4 bases; unmatched junction nucleotides: 13. The CDR3 spells CSGGGTGGAEGYGYTF. CDR3 nucleotides: TGCAGCGGAGGGGGGACAGGGGGCGCTGAGGGCTATGGCTACACCTTC.

The V and J genes are TRBV18 and TRBJ2-1; TRBD1 agrees at 8 bases. V lost 3 bases, J lost 4 bases, and 11 bases stayed unmatched. CDR3 size: 17 residues. CDR1 is KGHSH, CDR2 LQKENI, per germline. CDR3 amino acids: CASSPTGTGYTYNEQFF. The CDR3 nucleotides are TGTGCCAGCTCACCGACCGGGACAGGATATACTTACAATGAGCAGTTCTTC.

The V call is TRBV5-1, the J call TRBJ2-1; either TRBD1 or TRBD2 may supply D (5 bases each). Germline-derived CDR1 and CDR2 are SGHRS and YFSETQ. The CDR3 length is 13 residues. The ends were cut back, 4 bases at V and 10 bases at J, with 15 bases in the middle. The CDR3: CASSLGTSGEQFF. The DNA for the CDR3 is TGCGCCAGCAGCCTGGGGACCAGCGGAGAGCAGTTCTTC.

The chain combines TRBV19 with TRBJ1-5, with TRBD1 identical over 7 bases. Germline trimming cut 11 bases from V and 6 bases from J; bases unmatched to any gene: 7. The germline CDR1 and CDR2 sequences are LNHDA and SQIVND (reference sequence). This CDR3 comprises 12 residues. This CDR3 is CAGGQWGQPQHF. In DNA, the CDR3 is TGTGCCGGGGGACAGTGGGGTCAGCCCCAGCATTTT.

This chain links TRBV6-5 with TRBJ2-2; unclear D gene. CDR1 is MNHEY and CDR2 is SVGAGI in the germline V gene. This CDR3 region has 13 residues. Trimming removed 8 bases from V and 4 bases from J, with 11 bases in between. CDR3 protein: CASSRSSTGELFF. In DNA form, the CDR3 reads TGTGCCAGCTCCCGTAGTAGCACCGGGGAGCTGTTTTTT.

V gene TRBV10-3 combines with J gene TRBJ2-5; maybe TRBD1 (5 bases). The CDR3 extends over 14 amino acids. CDR1 and CDR2 (germline): ENHRY, SYGVKD. V dropped 0 bases and J dropped 5 bases, with 10 bases sitting between them. CDR3 DNA sequence: TGTGCCATCAGTGAGTCTAAGGGGCCGGAGACCCAGTACTTC. Protein: CAISESKGPETQYF.

The rearrangement uses TRBV14 and TRBJ2-3; possible D gene TRBD1, 6 bases. Between the trimmed V and J ends, which lost 5 bases and 2 bases, there was a span of 14 bases. CDR3 size: 15 residues. CDR1 SGHDN and CDR2 FVKESK come from the germline V gene. CDR3 loop: CASSVQQGFTDTQYF. CDR3 nucleotides: TGTGCCAGCAGCGTTCAACAGGGCTTCACAGATACGCAGTATTTT. Full variable domain (rest looked up from reference TRBV14 and TRBJ2-3): EAGVTQFPSHSVIEKGQTVTLRCDPISGHDNLYWYRRVMGKEIKFLLHFVKESKQDESGMPNNRFLAERTGGTYSTLKVQPAELEDSGVYFCASSVQQGFTDTQYFGPGTRLTVL.

This chain links TRBV7-8 with TRBJ2-7, with D maybe TRBD1 (8 bases). The V end lost 6 bases, the J end lost 2 bases, and 20 bases lay between the germline ends. The germline gives CDR1 SGHVS, CDR2 FQNEAQ. The CDR3 loop spans 16 amino acids. CDR3 in DNA: TGTGCCAGCAGGAAACACAGGGGGGGTAATCCCTACGAGCAGTACTTC. It codes for CASRKHRGGNPYEQYF. Variable domain in full (rest from reference TRBV7-8 and TRBJ2-7): GAGVSQSPRYKVAKRGQDVALRCDPISGHVSLFWYQQALGQGPEFLTYFQNEAQLDKSGLPSDRFFAERPEGSVSTLKIQRTQQEDSAVYLCASRKHRGGNPYEQYFGPGTRLTVT.

The chain uses TRBV28 and TRBJ1-5, with unresolved D. Germline CDR1 MDHEN, CDR2 SYDVKM. The CDR3 extends over 17 amino acids. Between the trimmed V and J ends, which lost 2 bases and 0 bases, there was a span of 14 bases. The CDR3 sequence: CASSLAELWSSNQPQHF. CDR3 sequence (DNA): TGTGCCAGCAGTTTAGCCGAACTATGGAGTAGCAATCAGCCCCAGCATTTT.

The chain links TRBV6-6 to TRBJ1-4, with 11 bases that match TRBD1. There are 16 residues in the CDR3. V dropped 2 bases and J dropped 7; count of bases not matched to a gene: 6. Germline loops: CDR1 MNHNY, CDR2 SVGAGI (reference sequence). CDR3 bases: TGTGCCAGCAGTTACAGGACAGGGGGCAACGGTGAAAAACTGTTTTTT. Its translation is CASSYRTGGNGEKLFF.

In this sample, this clone turned up many times. J is TRBJ1-1 and V is TRBV4-3, with D maybe TRBD1 (5 bases). Looked up from germline, CDR1 is LGHNA and CDR2 is YSLEER. Trimming cost V 4 bases and J 4 bases, with 10 bases left between them. The CDR3 consists of 13 residues. The CDR3 sequence: CASSRVRGTEAFF. CDR3 in DNA: TGCGCCAGCAGCCGCGTTAGGGGCACTGAAGCTTTCTTT.

This clone was observed a handful of times. The V gene is TRBV4-3, the J gene TRBJ2-5, with 8 nucleotides matching TRBD2. From germline, CDR1 is LGHNA and CDR2 YSLEER. J gave up 4 bases and V 1 base, and 5 bases lay outside the gene matches. This CDR3 has 15 residues. The CDR3 here is CASSQAGGEGETQYF. The CDR3 nucleotides are TGCGCCAGCAGCCAAGCGGGGGGGGAAGGAGAGACCCAGTACTTC.

The chain links TRBV10-2 to TRBJ2-5; 14 bases agree with TRBD2. V shed 8 bases, J shed 2 bases, and the junction held 10 bases outside the gene matches. The CDR3 sequence is 17 residues long. CDR1 is WSHSY and CDR2 is SAAADI in the germline V gene. The CDR3 loop is CASLAGTSGGPQETQYF. The CDR3 DNA is TGCGCCAGCCTGGCCGGGACTAGCGGGGGACCACAAGAGACCCAGTACTTC.

The chain recombines TRBV5-1 with TRBJ1-1; 12 nucleotides match TRBD1. Germline lookup yields CDR1 SGHRS and CDR2 YFSETQ. Trimming at V came to 0 bases and at J to 4 bases, leaving 7 bases not matched to a gene. The CDR3 sequence is 17 residues long. The CDR3 is CASSLEGTGGSGTEAFF. In nucleotides, the CDR3 is TGCGCCAGCAGCTTGGAAGGGACAGGGGGCTCCGGCACTGAAGCTTTCTTT.

This clone was seen only once. CDR3 sequence: CAWGTGQGQPQHF. Here the CDR3 DNA reads TGTGCCTGGGGGACAGGGCAGGGTCAGCCCCAGCATTTT. The genes are TRBV30 and TRBJ1-5, with 9 nucleotides matching TRBD1. CDR3 size: 13 residues. V dropped 5 bases and J dropped 6; count of bases not matched to a gene: 5. Germline CDR1 is GTSNPN and CDR2 is SVGIG (reference sequence).

This clone is a singleton in its sample. This sequence joins TRBV19 and TRBJ1-5, with D tentatively TRBD1 (5 bases). CDR1 is LNHDA, CDR2 SQIVND, per germline (reference sequence). Trimming took off 4 bases at V and 3 bases at J, with 13 bases between the two ends. This CDR3 region has 15 residues. The CDR3 nucleotides are TGTGCCAGTAGTAGGGGCAGGGTTACCAATCAGCCCCAGCATTTT. Its protein is CASSRGRVTNQPQHF.